This T cell receptor (beta chain) was identified during a study of T cells in localized non-small cell lung cancer. Points from the study as a whole: Longer overall survival was associated with a higher density of T cells in the blood. Owing to sequencing of a solitary tumor region, heterogeneity cannot be discounted.

CDR1 is MNHNS and CDR2 is SASEGT in the germline V gene. Trimming took off 7 bases at V and 8 bases at J, with 14 bases between the two ends. CDR3 length: 12 residues. Repertoires were generated with immunoSEQ multiplex PCR, while TCRdb's copy carries only in-frame clones and drops some. Of 78,000 or so clones in the sample, roughly four fifths were seen once. With regard to this clone: The antigen remains undetermined.

The sequences come from peripheral blood, collected before any cancer treatment. V gene TRBV6-1 combines with J gene TRBJ1-2, with a tentative D call TRBD1 (6 bases). This sequence was found in a man aged 40-75 years with stage I lung adenocarcinoma. The CDR3 here is CASKGGTGGYTF. Written as DNA, the CDR3 is TGTGCCAGCAAAGGGGGTACGGGAGGCTACACCTTC.